The 20 T cell receptor beta chains presented below share a single source sample, sequenced in a study of glioma-infiltrating T cells after dendritic cell vaccination. Specified time point: after dendritic cell vaccination, including at tumor progression/relapse. Only in-frame clones appear in the TCRdb table, and some are missing; sequencing was by immunoSEQ multiplex PCR. Of 90,000 to 95,000 clones in the sample, 81% were seen once. The material was blood, obtained after dendritic cell vaccination. The receptors derive from a human donor with glioblastoma.

This clone was picked up one time. The CDR3 region has the DNA TGTGCCAGCAGCCCGGGCGGGAGGGCCGACGAGACCCAGTACTTC. It specifies CASSPGGRADETQYF. The chain joins TRBV7-2 to TRBJ2-5, with 9 bases aligning to TRBD2. The V gene end was trimmed by 5 bases and the J gene end by 5 bases; junction bases not matched to a gene: 9. Germline loops: CDR1 SGHTA, CDR2 FQGNSA. The length of the CDR3 is 15 residues.

This clone was counted once. The chain is built from TRBV5-1 and TRBJ1-5; weak D call: TRBD1 (5 bases). Trimming pared 4 bases from V and 2 bases from J, leaving 13 bases between. CDR1 is SGHRS and CDR2 is YFSETQ in the germline V gene. The CDR3 has 15 amino acids. The CDR3 region has the DNA TGCGCCAGCAGCGCGGGACCCGAGGGCAATCAGCCCCAGCATTTT. This encodes CASSAGPEGNQPQHF.

This chain links TRBV19 with TRBJ1-2, with 9 bases fitting TRBD1. V dropped 9 bases and J dropped 6; count of bases not matched to a gene: 14. Germline V gives CDR1 LNHDA, CDR2 SQIVND (reference sequence). The CDR3 length is 15 residues. In DNA form, the CDR3 reads TGTGCCAGCAAACCTCGGGACAGGGATCGGGATGGCTACACCTTC. Its protein is CASKPRDRDRDGYTF.

The V gene is TRBV7-9, the J gene TRBJ1-1; D possibly corresponds to TRBD1 (6 bases). CDR1 and CDR2 from the germline V gene are SEHNR and FQNEAQ (reference sequence). The V end lost 5 bases, the J end lost 1 base, and 20 bases lay between the germline ends. The CDR3 is made up of 17 amino acids. CDR3 sequence: CASSTKLIQGSNTEAFF. CDR3 bases: TGTGCCAGCAGCACCAAACTTATTCAGGGGTCGAACACTGAAGCTTTCTTT.

The V call is TRBV6-5, the J call TRBJ2-7; D is possibly TRBD2 (6 bases). Germline-derived CDR1 and CDR2 are MNHEY and SVGAGI. This CDR3 comprises 13 residues. V was cut by 0 bases and J by 3 bases, with 6 bases left in between. The CDR3 DNA reads TGTGCCAGCAGTTACTCGGAGGGCTACGAGCAGTACGTC. As protein: CASSYSEGYEQYV.

The rearrangement joins TRBV5-1 to TRBJ2-7, with 8 bases fitting TRBD1. CDR1 is SGHRS, CDR2 YFSETQ, per germline. Trimming at V came to 4 bases and at J to 5 bases, leaving 11 bases not matched to a gene. The CDR3 sequence is 15 residues long. Written as DNA, the CDR3 is TGCGCCAGCAGCGCGGGCACAGGGGGAAGGGACGAGCAGTACGTC. Encoded protein: CASSAGTGGRDEQYV.

This chain connects TRBV18 to TRBJ1-5; D gene unclear. Trimming stripped 1 base from V and 3 bases from J, with 7 bases between. CDR3 size: 14 residues. Germline CDR1 and CDR2: KGHSH and LQKENI. The CDR3 DNA reads as TGTGCCAGCTCACCACAGGACTACAATCAGCCCCAGCATTTT. Protein: CASSPQDYNQPQHF.

This clone occurred a few times. The chain recombines TRBV5-1 with TRBJ1-5, with D unresolved. The CDR3 consists of 12 residues. Germline-derived CDR1 and CDR2 are SGHRS and YFSETQ. The V gene lost 5 bases and the J gene lost 1 base, with 4 bases spanning the gap. The CDR3 nucleotides read TGCGCCAGCAGGTCGAGCAATCAGCCCCAGCATTTT. Protein sequence: CASRSSNQPQHF.

This clone showed up just a few times. The rearrangement uses TRBV6-1 and TRBJ2-5, with D maybe TRBD1 (5 bases). The germline CDR1 and CDR2 sequences are MNHNS and SASEGT. The length of the CDR3 is 13 residues. Trimming cost V 7 bases and J 1 base, with 10 bases left between them. CDR3: CASTRQLQETQYF. DNA of the CDR3: TGTGCCAGCACCAGACAGCTCCAAGAGACCCAGTACTTC.

CDR3 DNA sequence: TGTGCCAGTAGTATTGGGCAGAATCAGCCCCAGCATTTT. Its protein is CASSIGQNQPQHF. This chain links TRBV19 with TRBJ1-5; D gene unclear. Trimming shortened V by 3 bases and J by 4 bases, and 7 bases separated the two germline ends. CDR1 is LNHDA, CDR2 SQIVND, per germline (reference sequence). The CDR3 is 13 residues long.

The rearrangement uses TRBV13 and TRBJ1-1; a weak D match, TRBD1 (6 bases). Trimming shortened V by 5 bases and J by 3 bases, and 16 bases separated the two germline ends. The germline gives CDR1 PRHDT, CDR2 FYEKMQ (reference sequence). This CDR3 is built from 15 residues. Written as DNA, the CDR3 is TGTGCCAGCAGCCCTACAGAGACAGGCGACACTGAAGCTTTCTTT. Its translation is CASSPTETGDTEAFF.

The chain links TRBV27 to TRBJ1-2, with 10 bases fitting TRBD1. The V gene end was trimmed by 8 bases and the J gene end by 7 bases; junction bases not matched to a gene: 19. Germline V gives CDR1 MNHEY, CDR2 SMNVEV (reference sequence). The CDR3 consists of 17 residues. The CDR3 region has the DNA TGTGCCAGCCGGCTCTTGCTTCCGGGACAGGGGAGGGCTGGCTACACCTTC. Translation gives CASRLLLPGQGRAGYTF.

This rearrangement joins TRBV6-6 to TRBJ2-1; possibly TRBD2 for D (5 bases). The CDR3 runs 15 residues. With 6 bases removed from V and 6 bases from J, the gap between germline ends came to 18 bases. The germline CDR1 and CDR2 sequences are MNHNY and SVGAGI (reference sequence). Here the CDR3 reads CASRRVEGSTNEQFF. The CDR3 nucleotides read TGTGCCAGCAGGCGGGTTGAGGGCTCGACCAATGAGCAGTTCTTC.

The chain couples TRBV7-8 to TRBJ2-3; 7 nucleotides line up with TRBD2. The CDR3 runs 18 residues. CDR1 and CDR2 from the germline V gene are SGHVS and FQNEAQ. With V trimmed by 5 bases and J by 2 bases, 16 bases remained unmatched. The CDR3 coding sequence is TGTGCCAGCAGCCCCCGGGCGATAGTGGCGGGGGACACAGATACGCAGTATTTT. Its protein product is CASSPRAIVAGDTDTQYF.

This chain connects TRBV4-2 to TRBJ1-2, with 7 bases fitting TRBD1. V lost 0 bases and J lost 0; bases outside the gene matches: 4. The CDR3 loop spans 16 amino acids. Germline-derived CDR1 and CDR2 are LGHNA and YNFKEQ. The CDR3 DNA sequence: TGTGCCAGCAGCCAAGACTTTGACAGGGCTAACTATGGCTACACCTTC. Translation gives CASSQDFDRANYGYTF.

CDR3 DNA sequence: TGTGCCAGCAGTCTCGCGGCCAGGGGGATGCATTCACCCCTCCACTTT. It yields the protein CASSLAARGMHSPLHF. The genes are TRBV27 and TRBJ1-6; 7 bases are a match to TRBD1. Per the germline V gene, CDR1 is MNHEY and CDR2 is SMNVEV (reference sequence). The CDR3 extends over 16 amino acids. V dropped 5 bases and J dropped 8; count of bases not matched to a gene: 12.

In its sample, this clone was seen a few times. The rearrangement joins TRBV7-8 to TRBJ2-1; TRBD2 aligns across 8 bases. Trimming took 4 bases from V and 10 from J; bases not matched to a gene: 6. CDR3 length: 13 residues. CDR1 and CDR2 (germline): SGHVS, FQNEAQ. DNA of the CDR3: TGTGCCAGCAGCTCGGGGGGGGAAAGGGAGCAGTTCTTC. Amino acid sequence: CASSSGGEREQFF.

The CDR3 spells CASSYVGLGHNEQFF. CDR3 sequence (DNA): TGTGCCAGCAGTTACGTGGGACTGGGACACAATGAGCAGTTCTTC. The chain couples TRBV6-5 to TRBJ2-1; possibly TRBD2 for D (6 bases). CDR3 length equals 15 residues. Per germline, CDR1 MNHEY and CDR2 SVGAGI. V was pared by 2 bases and J by 5 bases, with 13 bases between.

CDR3 in amino acids: CASSLLAGGKYEQYV. As DNA, the CDR3 is TGTGCCAGCAGCTTGTTAGCGGGAGGGAAATACGAGCAGTACGTC. This chain joins TRBV7-8 and TRBJ2-7; 11 bases align to TRBD2. CDR1 is SGHVS and CDR2 is FQNEAQ in the germline V gene. V gave up 3 bases and J gave up 4 bases; unmatched junction bases: 5. The CDR3 spans 15 residues.

The rearrangement uses TRBV6-5 and TRBJ2-1; TRBD1 agrees at 8 bases. The V gene end was trimmed by 2 bases and the J gene end by 7 bases; junction bases not matched to a gene: 7. In germline, CDR1 is MNHEY, CDR2 SVGAGI. This CDR3 has 15 amino acids. In nucleotides, the CDR3 is TGTGCCAGCAGTTACCTCGGACAGGGTGGGAATGAGCAGTTCTTC. Its translation: CASSYLGQGGNEQFF.